Listed here are 16 T cell receptor beta chains from one sample, sequenced in a study of TIL therapy for anti-PD-1-resistant metastatic lung cancer. Sequencing used immunoSEQ v3. Here immunoSEQ multiplex PCR was the method, and the copy in TCRdb shows in-frame clones only, minus some. The profile shows about 5,200 clones, around three fifths of them singletons. Time point defined: pre-treatment sample, taken before nivolumab and TIL therapy. Pleural nodules or supraclavicular lymph nodes made up most of the excised metastases sampled. The sequenced sample was tumor tissue, obtained at baseline. The receptors stem from a man between 65 and 80 years old with non-small cell lung cancer.

The chain employs TRBV6-5 and TRBJ1-2, with no clear D. Per germline, CDR1 MNHEY and CDR2 SVGAGI. Trimming cost V 4 bases and J 8 bases, with 14 bases left between them. The CDR3 runs to 13 residues. For the CDR3, the DNA is TGTGCCAGCAGTTCGCCTACCTTGGGGGGCTACACCTTC. Its translation: CASSSPTLGGYTF.

This clone came up once. The genes are TRBV4-1 and TRBJ2-4; 11 bases are shared with TRBD2. Per germline, CDR1 MGHRA and CDR2 YSYEKL. CDR3 length equals 18 residues. Unmatched junction bases numbered 10, after V lost 1 base and J lost 5 bases. CDR3 protein: CASSQGTLAGGRENIQYF. DNA of the CDR3: TGCGCCAGCAGCCAAGGTACCTTAGCGGGAGGGCGCGAAAACATTCAGTACTTC.

The chain employs TRBV18 and TRBJ2-1, with TRBD2 matching 12 bases. CDR3 length equals 15 residues. CDR1 and CDR2 from the germline V gene are KGHSH and LQKENI. V shed 5 bases, J shed 6 bases, and the junction held 5 bases outside the gene matches. Here the CDR3 DNA reads TGTGCCAGCTCAACTCAGACTAGCGGGAGCAATGAGCAGTTCTTC. Protein product: CASSTQTSGSNEQFF.

This clone has only a few counts. This chain joins TRBV2 and TRBJ2-7; tentative D call: TRBD1 (6 bases). Trimming took 6 bases from V and 4 from J, leaving 25 bases between them. This CDR3 contains 17 residues. Germline CDR1 SNHLY, CDR2 FYNNEI. The CDR3 protein is CASRAPGSQGQNYEQYF. The CDR3 coding sequence is TGTGCCAGCAGGGCCCCGGGGTCCCAAGGACAGAATTACGAGCAGTACTTC.

The chain uses TRBV6-5 and TRBJ2-1; D is undetermined. CDR1 is MNHEY, CDR2 SVGAGI, per germline. V lost 4 bases, J lost 5 bases, and 18 bases lay in between. There are 16 residues in the CDR3. This CDR3 reads CASSSMSSRTNNEQFF. The CDR3 DNA follows: TGTGCCAGCAGTTCCATGTCGAGCAGGACCAACAATGAGCAGTTCTTC.

The sample holds one count of this clone. J is TRBJ2-7 and V is TRBV15; possibly TRBD2 for D (7 bases). The V gene lost 0 bases and the J gene lost 3 bases, with 18 bases spanning the gap. CDR1 and CDR2 from the germline V gene are LNHNV and YYDKDF (reference sequence). This CDR3 has 17 residues. In DNA form, the CDR3 reads TGTGCCACCAGCAGAGAGGGCGGGGGACAATTCTACTACGAGCAGTACTTC. Its translation: CATSREGGGQFYYEQYF.

This clone came up a few times. V gene TRBV27 combines with J gene TRBJ1-2; D possibly corresponds to TRBD1 (6 bases). This CDR3 contains 14 residues. V dropped 2 bases and J dropped 2 bases, with 9 bases sitting between them. Germline loops: CDR1 MNHEY, CDR2 SMNVEV (reference sequence). This CDR3 is CASSLDDRNYGYTF. The CDR3 nucleotides are TGTGCCAGCAGTTTAGATGACAGGAACTATGGCTACACCTTC.

The chain employs TRBV7-2 and TRBJ2-7; D gene uncertain. The ends were cut back, 2 bases at V and 3 bases at J, with 14 bases in the middle. This CDR3 region has 15 residues. CDR1 is SGHTA, CDR2 FQGNSA, per germline. The CDR3 DNA sequence: TGTGCCAGCAGCTTATTGGGTGACGGGTTCTACGAGCAGTACTTC. This encodes CASSLLGDGFYEQYF.

The gene calls are TRBV28 and TRBJ1-2; D is unclear. The CDR3 loop spans 12 amino acids. From germline, CDR1 is MDHEN and CDR2 SYDVKM. V lost 3 bases and J lost 3, with 5 bases in between. CDR3 nucleotide sequence: TGTGCCAGCAGTTTTCTCTACTATGGCTACACCTTC. As protein: CASSFLYYGYTF.

This clone has a handful of counts. The chain links TRBV7-9 to TRBJ2-1; tentatively, D is TRBD1 or TRBD2 (5 bases each). The CDR3 contains 15 residues. V lost 6 bases to trimming and J lost 2 bases, with 14 bases between them. Germline V CDR1 and CDR2: SEHNR, FQNEAQ (reference sequence). Here the CDR3 reads CASSRARGAYNEQFF. The CDR3 coding sequence is TGTGCCAGCAGTAGAGCGAGGGGAGCCTACAATGAGCAGTTCTTC.

V and J are TRBV19 and TRBJ2-7, with TRBD1 as a possible D gene (5 bases). Between the trimmed V and J ends, which lost 3 bases and 2 bases, there was a span of 20 bases. Germline CDR1 is LNHDA and CDR2 is SQIVND (reference sequence). This CDR3 has 17 amino acids. In DNA form, the CDR3 reads TGTGCCAGTAGTATCCAATCTGATGGGGTCAGGGCCTACGAGCAGTACTTC. Protein product: CASSIQSDGVRAYEQYF. Full variable domain (remainder filled in from reference TRBV19 and TRBJ2-7): DGGITQSPKYLFRKEGQNVTLSCEQNLNHDAMYWYRQDPGQGLRLIYYSQIVNDFQKGDIAEGYSVSREKKESFPLTVTSAQKNPTAFYLCASSIQSDGVRAYEQYFGPGTRLTVT.

The V and J genes are TRBV6-1 and TRBJ2-7; 9 bases are a match to TRBD1. The CDR3 has 15 amino acids. Per germline, CDR1 MNHNS and CDR2 SASEGT. The junction had 11 bases not matched to a gene; V was cut back by 4 bases and J by 7 bases. CDR3 nucleotide sequence: TGTGCCAGCAGTGGGCGGGACAGGGTGGACGAAGAGCAGTACTTC. Translated, it gives CASSGRDRVDEEQYF.

This clone appeared a single time. V gene TRBV9 combines with J gene TRBJ2-3; D unclear. Per the germline V gene, CDR1 is SGDLS and CDR2 is YYNGEE. Trimming removed 0 bases from V and 3 bases from J, with 2 bases in between. The CDR3 has 12 amino acids. CDR3 DNA: TGTGCCAGCAGCGTAGGAACAGATACGCAGTATTTT. It is translated as CASSVGTDTQYF.

V gene TRBV6-6 combines with J gene TRBJ2-1, with D perhaps matching TRBD1 or TRBD2 (5 bases each). CDR1 and CDR2 from the germline V gene are MNHNY and SVGAGI (reference sequence). The CDR3 contains 15 residues. The V end was cut by 4 bases, the J end by 3 bases, with 13 bases between. This chain's CDR3 is CASSLATADYNEQFF. The CDR3 bases are TGTGCCAGCAGTTTAGCGACAGCGGACTACAATGAGCAGTTCTTC.

This sequence joins TRBV5-6 and TRBJ2-1; unclear D gene. The CDR3 loop spans 15 amino acids. The germline CDR1 and CDR2 sequences are SGHDT and YYEEEE. V was shortened by 1 base and J by 6 bases, with 14 bases between the two germline ends. The CDR3: CASSLNGLGSNEQFF. The CDR3 region has the DNA TGTGCCAGCAGCTTGAACGGGCTAGGCTCCAATGAGCAGTTCTTC.

The chain couples TRBV29-1 to TRBJ2-7; D gene uncertain. Germline loops: CDR1 SQVTM, CDR2 ANQGSEA. Trimming removed 6 bases from V and 2 bases from J, with 11 bases in between. This CDR3 region has 12 residues. The CDR3 DNA reads as TGCAGCGTCGCTGTCCTCACCTACGAGCAGTACTTC. It is translated as CSVAVLTYEQYF.